What follows are 2 T cell receptor beta chains derived from one specimen sequenced in a study of graft-versus-host responses after intestinal transplantation. Their antigens remain unidentified. TCRdb's copy holds only in-frame clones and misses some; the assay was immunoSEQ multiplex PCR. The data show about 100,000 clones, 87% seen once. The sample in question was unstimulated CD4+ T cells sorted from spleen or lymph node cells, obtained before transplant. The receptors derive from a human donor who was the organ donor for an intestinal transplant.

This clone occurred once. The chain combines TRBV10-3 with TRBJ1-2; 8 positions agree with TRBD1. V was pared by 7 bases and J by 3 bases, with 7 bases of the junction left unmatched. In germline, CDR1 is ENHRY, CDR2 SYGVKD. The CDR3 is 14 amino acids. The CDR3 DNA reads TGTGCCATCAATGCAGGGGGCGCTGACTATGGCTACACCTTC. Its protein is CAINAGGADYGYTF.

Remarks on this clone: A read error may produce the germline difference seen at one junction end. The chain couples TRBV5-1 to TRBJ1-1, with a tentative D call TRBD1 (5 bases). There are 16 residues in the CDR3. Germline V lookup: CDR1 SGHRS, CDR2 YFSETQ. The CDR3 nucleotides are TGCGCCAGCGGCTTGGGGGGGACGATTCGGAACACTGAAGCTTTCTTT. Protein sequence: CASGLGGTIRNTEAFF.